The entry below gives a single T cell receptor beta chain sequence along with its context. Sequenced by immunoSEQ multiplex PCR; TCRdb stores in-frame clones only, minus some. The table has some 33,000 clones, approximately 84% seen once. This sample was taken from a study of OX40 agonist ivuxolimab in advanced cancers. Specimen: CD4+ or CD8+ T cells sorted from blood, collected in a trial of the OX40 agonist ivuxolimab. This receptor was identified in an adult with an advanced solid tumor such as melanoma, head and neck, liver or kidney cancer.

CDR3 sequence (DNA): TGCAGCGTTGGGACAGGGGGAGAGACTGAAGCTTTCTTT. This translates into CSVGTGGETEAFF. The chain carries TRBV29-1 and TRBJ1-1; 10 nucleotides align to TRBD1. Germline V lookup: CDR1 SQVTM, CDR2 ANQGSEA. Trimming at V came to 4 bases and at J to 5 bases, leaving 4 bases not matched to a gene. The CDR3 loop spans 13 amino acids.